The next 13 T cell receptor beta chains were all read from a single sample in a study of blood T cell repertoires in COVID-19. Generated by immunoSEQ multiplex PCR, the TCRdb table keeps only in-frame clones and is missing some. The sample carries 25,000 to 35,000 clones, around 90% recorded once. The sequenced sample consisted of peripheral blood. These receptors were obtained from a man aged 55 to 70 with active COVID-19.

The gene calls are TRBV5-5 and TRBJ1-5; 7 nucleotides line up with TRBD1. The trim removed 4 bases at V and 3 bases at J, leaving 7 bases unmatched. The CDR3 sequence is 15 residues long. Per germline, CDR1 SGHKS and CDR2 YYEKEE (reference sequence). CDR3 sequence: CASSGITGVNQPQHF. The DNA for the CDR3 is TGTGCCAGCAGCGGAATTACAGGGGTCAATCAGCCCCAGCATTTT.

The chain joins TRBV11-2 to TRBJ2-4, with D unresolved. The V and J ends lost 1 base and 0 bases respectively, with 4 bases between them. The germline gives CDR1 SGHAT, CDR2 FQNNGV. The CDR3 runs 14 residues. This CDR3 is CASSLVLAKNIQYF. Written as DNA, the CDR3 is TGTGCCAGCAGCTTAGTCCTAGCCAAAAACATTCAGTACTTC.

This chain joins TRBV7-6 and TRBJ2-2; 8 bases map to TRBD1. The CDR3 sequence is 16 residues long. From germline, CDR1 is SGHVS and CDR2 FNYEAQ. Trimming at V came to 1 base and at J to 1 base, leaving 2 bases not matched to a gene. Here the CDR3 reads CASSLVGTGNTGELFF. DNA for the CDR3: TGTGCCAGCAGCTTAGTTGGGACAGGGAACACCGGGGAGCTGTTTTTT.

V and J are TRBV5-1 and TRBJ2-1; 8 bases match TRBD1. J was trimmed by 4 bases and V by 4 bases; bases with no gene match: 7. The length of the CDR3 is 15 residues. Germline CDR1 reads SGHRS; CDR2 reads YFSETQ. CDR3 DNA: TGCGCCAGCAGCGGGACCGGGACAGGTTACAATGAGCAGTTCTTC. Residues: CASSGTGTGYNEQFF. The whole variable domain, filled in from reference TRBV5-1 and TRBJ2-1, reads KAGVTQTPRYLIKTRGQQVTLSCSPISGHRSVSWYQQTPGQGLQFLFEYFSETQRNKGNFPGRFSGRQFSNSRSEMNVSTLELGDSALYLCASSGTGTGYNEQFFGPGTRLTVL.

The chain's CDR3 is CASSGQHYGYTF. CDR3 nucleotides: TGTGCCAGCAGCGGACAGCACTATGGCTACACCTTC. The V gene is TRBV6-5, the J gene TRBJ1-2, with D perhaps TRBD1 (6 bases). CDR1 is MNHEY, CDR2 SVGAGI, per germline. The V end lost 6 bases, the J end lost 3 bases, and 8 bases lay between the germline ends. This CDR3 is 12 amino acids long.

The chain recombines TRBV28 with TRBJ1-1; possible D gene TRBD1, 6 bases. CDR1 and CDR2 from the germline V gene are MDHEN and SYDVKM. This CDR3 comprises 13 residues. V lost 6 bases and J lost 4, with 12 bases in between. The CDR3: CASSPNRVTEAFF. The CDR3 nucleotides read TGTGCCAGCAGCCCAAACAGGGTCACTGAAGCTTTCTTT.

The chain employs TRBV4-2 and TRBJ2-3; TRBD2 might be the D (5 bases). CDR3 size: 15 residues. Germline V lookup: CDR1 LGHNA, CDR2 YNFKEQ. V was cut by 1 base and J by 3 bases, with 11 bases left in between. CDR3 DNA sequence: TGTGCCAGCAGCCAAGTCCGGGGAGTAACAGATACGCAGTATTTT. Protein product: CASSQVRGVTDTQYF.

The CDR3: CASSLGRAAYEQYF. The CDR3 bases are TGTGCCAGCAGCCTCGGGAGGGCGGCCTACGAGCAGTACTTC. The rearrangement links TRBV11-1 to TRBJ2-7; 8 bases line up with TRBD2. Germline CDR1 and CDR2: SGHAT and FQDESV (reference sequence). J gave up 2 bases and V 5 bases, and 5 bases lay outside the gene matches. The CDR3 totals 14 residues.

This rearrangement joins TRBV24-1 to TRBJ2-6; D might be TRBD2 (5 bases). The germline V gene has CDR1 KGHDR and CDR2 SFDVKD. Trimming removed 7 bases from V and 0 bases from J, with 21 bases in between. The CDR3 runs 19 residues. This chain's CDR3 is CATRATKGALASGANVLTF. DNA of the CDR3: TGTGCCACCAGAGCTACGAAGGGAGCCCTTGCCTCTGGGGCCAACGTCCTGACTTTC.

V and J are TRBV3-1 (or the pseudogene TRBV3-2) and TRBJ2-7, with 11 bases matching TRBD2. There are 15 residues in the CDR3. The germline V gene encodes CDR1 LGHDT and CDR2 YNNKEL (reference sequence). Trimming cost V 2 bases and J 2 bases; bases outside gene matches: 2. In DNA, the CDR3 is TGTGCCAGCAGCCAACTAGCGGGGGGTCCCTACGAGCAGTACTTC. Protein product: CASSQLAGGPYEQYF.

The chain has TRBV6-2 or TRBV6-3 and TRBJ2-7; a weak D match, TRBD1 (6 bases). The CDR3 runs 17 residues. Looked up from germline, CDR1 is MNHEY and CDR2 is SVGEGT. Trimming stripped 5 bases from V and 5 bases from J, with 25 bases between. The CDR3 region has the DNA TGTGCCAGCAGTCTCGACAGGACTCTTATCTGGGACCACGAGCAGTACTTC. Its protein is CASSLDRTLIWDHEQYF.

This clone is a singleton in its sample. The rearrangement joins TRBV6-5 to TRBJ2-3; TRBD1 matches 7 bases. The CDR3 has 15 amino acids. Trimming cost V 2 bases and J 2 bases; bases outside gene matches: 4. Germline V gene data show CDR1 as MNHEY and CDR2 as SVGAGI. The CDR3 DNA sequence: TGTGCCAGCAGTTACAGGGGGCGATCCACAGATACGCAGTATTTT. Encoded protein: CASSYRGRSTDTQYF.

V is TRBV15 and J is TRBJ2-1, with D possibly being TRBD1 (5 bases). The ends were cut back, 0 bases at V and 6 bases at J, with 21 bases in the middle. The CDR3 has 18 amino acids. Looked up from germline, CDR1 is LNHNV and CDR2 is YYDKDF (reference sequence). The CDR3 sequence is CATSRDIRLSRESNEQFF. The CDR3 DNA sequence: TGTGCCACCAGCAGAGATATCCGGTTATCCAGGGAAAGCAATGAGCAGTTCTTC. The full variable domain, with the rest looked up from reference TRBV15 and TRBJ2-1, is DAMVIQNPRYQVTQFGKPVTLSCSQTLNHNVMYWYQQKSSQAPKLLFHYYDKDFNNEADTPDNFQSRRPNTSFCFLDIRSPGLGDTAMYLCATSRDIRLSRESNEQFFGPGTRLTVL.